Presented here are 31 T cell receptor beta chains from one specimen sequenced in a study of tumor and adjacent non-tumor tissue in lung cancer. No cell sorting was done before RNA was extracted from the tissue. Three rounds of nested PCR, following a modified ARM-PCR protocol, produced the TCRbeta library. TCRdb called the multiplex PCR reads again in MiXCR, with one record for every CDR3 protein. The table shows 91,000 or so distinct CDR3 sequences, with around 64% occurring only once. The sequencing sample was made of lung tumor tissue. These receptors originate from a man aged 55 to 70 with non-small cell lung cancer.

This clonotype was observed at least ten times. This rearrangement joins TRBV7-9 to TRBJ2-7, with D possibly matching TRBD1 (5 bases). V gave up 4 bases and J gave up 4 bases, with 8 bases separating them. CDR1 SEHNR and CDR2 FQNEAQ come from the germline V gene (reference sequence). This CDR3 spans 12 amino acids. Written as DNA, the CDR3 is TGTGCCAGCAGCTCGGACACTTACGAGCAGTACTTC. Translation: CASSSDTYEQYF.

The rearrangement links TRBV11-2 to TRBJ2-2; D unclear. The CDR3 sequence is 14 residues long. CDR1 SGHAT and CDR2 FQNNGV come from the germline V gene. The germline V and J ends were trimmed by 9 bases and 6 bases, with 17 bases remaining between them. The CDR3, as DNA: TGTGCCAGTATTTTAGATATCGTGGCCGGGGAGCTGTTTTTT. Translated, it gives CASILDIVAGELFF.

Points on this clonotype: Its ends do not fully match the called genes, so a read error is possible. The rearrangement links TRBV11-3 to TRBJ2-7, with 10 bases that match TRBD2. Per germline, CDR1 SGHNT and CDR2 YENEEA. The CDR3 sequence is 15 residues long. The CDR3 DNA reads TGTGAAAGTAGGAGGGCTAGCGGGAGCTCCTACGAGCAGTGCTTC. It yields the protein CESRRASGSSYEQCF.

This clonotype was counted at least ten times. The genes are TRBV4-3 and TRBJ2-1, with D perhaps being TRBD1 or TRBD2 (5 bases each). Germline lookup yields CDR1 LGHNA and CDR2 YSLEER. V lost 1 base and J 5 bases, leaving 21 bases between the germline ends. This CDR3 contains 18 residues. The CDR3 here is CASSQGPWGPGRNNEQFF. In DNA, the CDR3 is TGCGCCAGCAGCCAAGGCCCCTGGGGCCCGGGAAGGAACAATGAGCAGTTCTTC.

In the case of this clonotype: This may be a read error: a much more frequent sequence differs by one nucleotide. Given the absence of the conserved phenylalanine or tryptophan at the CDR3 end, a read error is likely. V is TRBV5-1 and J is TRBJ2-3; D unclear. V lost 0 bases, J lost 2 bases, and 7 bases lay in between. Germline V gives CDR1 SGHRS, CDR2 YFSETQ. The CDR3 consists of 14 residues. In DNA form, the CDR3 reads TGCGCCAGCAGCTTGGGCTACCTCACAGATACGCAGTATTCT. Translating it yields CASSLGYLTDTQYS.

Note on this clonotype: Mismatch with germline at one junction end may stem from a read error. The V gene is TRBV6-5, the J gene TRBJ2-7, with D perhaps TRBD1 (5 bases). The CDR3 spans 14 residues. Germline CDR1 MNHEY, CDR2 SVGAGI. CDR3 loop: CASSYRRGRDELYF. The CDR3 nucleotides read TGTGCCAGCAGTTACAGAAGGGGAAGAGACGAGCTGTACTTC.

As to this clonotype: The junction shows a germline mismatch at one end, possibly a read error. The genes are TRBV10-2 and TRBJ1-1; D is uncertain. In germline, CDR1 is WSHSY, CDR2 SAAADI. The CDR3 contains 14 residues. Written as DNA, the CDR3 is TGCGCCAGCAAGCCCGGGTCCTTGAACACCGAAGCTTTCTTT. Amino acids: CASKPGSLNTEAFF.

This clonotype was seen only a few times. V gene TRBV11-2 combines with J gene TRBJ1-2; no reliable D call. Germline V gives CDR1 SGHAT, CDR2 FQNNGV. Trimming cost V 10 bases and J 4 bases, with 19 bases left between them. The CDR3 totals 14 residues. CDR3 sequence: CANNFRDSGYGYTF. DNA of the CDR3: TGTGCCAACAACTTTAGGGATTCGGGCTATGGCTACACCTTC.

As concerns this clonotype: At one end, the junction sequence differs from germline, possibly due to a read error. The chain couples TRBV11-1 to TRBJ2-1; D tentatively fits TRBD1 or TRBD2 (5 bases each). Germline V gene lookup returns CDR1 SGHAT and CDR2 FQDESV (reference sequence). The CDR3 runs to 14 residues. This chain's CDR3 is CVSSLGERVNEQFF. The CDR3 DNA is TGTGTCAGCAGCTTAGGGGAGAGGGTCAATGAGCAGTTCTTC.

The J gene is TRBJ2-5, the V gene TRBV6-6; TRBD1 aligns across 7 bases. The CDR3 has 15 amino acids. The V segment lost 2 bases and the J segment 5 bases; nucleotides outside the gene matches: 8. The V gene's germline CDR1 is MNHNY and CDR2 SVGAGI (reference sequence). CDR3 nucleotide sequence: TGTGCCAGCAGTTACAGGACAGGACCCGGGGAGACCCAGTACTTC. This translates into CASSYRTGPGETQYF.

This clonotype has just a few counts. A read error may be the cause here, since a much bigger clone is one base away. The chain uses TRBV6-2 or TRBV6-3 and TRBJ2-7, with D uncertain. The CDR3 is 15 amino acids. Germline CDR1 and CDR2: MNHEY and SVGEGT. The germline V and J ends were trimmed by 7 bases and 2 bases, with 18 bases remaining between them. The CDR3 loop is CASTDPWTATYEQYF. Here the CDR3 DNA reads TGTGCCAGCACCGACCCCTGGACGGCCACCTACGAGCAGTACTTC.

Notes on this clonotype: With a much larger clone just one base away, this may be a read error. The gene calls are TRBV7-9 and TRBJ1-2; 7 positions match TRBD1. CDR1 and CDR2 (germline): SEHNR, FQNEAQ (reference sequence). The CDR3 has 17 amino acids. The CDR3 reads CANSRQTSEGAGYGYTF. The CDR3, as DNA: TGTGCCAACAGCCGACAAACGAGCGAGGGGGCTGGCTATGGCTACACCTTC.

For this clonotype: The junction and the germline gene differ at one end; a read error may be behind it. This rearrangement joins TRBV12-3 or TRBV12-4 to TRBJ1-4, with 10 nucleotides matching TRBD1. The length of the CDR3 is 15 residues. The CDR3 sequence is CVSSPSRDRGEKLFF. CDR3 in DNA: TGTGTCAGCAGCCCCAGTAGGGACAGGGGTGAAAAACTGTTTTTT.

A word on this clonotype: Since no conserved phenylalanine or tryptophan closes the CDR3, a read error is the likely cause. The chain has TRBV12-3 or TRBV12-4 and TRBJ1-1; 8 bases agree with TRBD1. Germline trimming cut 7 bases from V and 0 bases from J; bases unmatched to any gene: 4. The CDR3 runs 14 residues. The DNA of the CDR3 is TGTGCCAGCACCCTGACAGGGGTGAACACTGAAGCTTTCTCT. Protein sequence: CASTLTGVNTEAFS.

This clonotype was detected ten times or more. The CDR3 protein is CASSQVAGTRGEQFF. For the CDR3, the DNA is TGTGCCAGCAGCCAAGTAGCGGGGACCAGGGGTGAGCAGTTCTTC. The V call is TRBV7-9, the J call TRBJ2-1; TRBD2 matches 8 bases. The trim removed 5 bases at V and 9 bases at J, leaving 12 bases unmatched. CDR3 length: 15 residues. Germline V lookup: CDR1 SEHNR, CDR2 FQNEAQ (reference sequence).

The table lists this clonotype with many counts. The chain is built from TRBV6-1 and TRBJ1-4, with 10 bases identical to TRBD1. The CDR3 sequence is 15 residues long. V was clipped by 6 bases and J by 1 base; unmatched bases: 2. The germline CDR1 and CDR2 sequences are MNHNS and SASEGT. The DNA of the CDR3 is TGTGCCAGCAGGCGGACAGGGGGAACTAATGAAAAACTGTTTTTT. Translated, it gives CASRRTGGTNEKLFF.

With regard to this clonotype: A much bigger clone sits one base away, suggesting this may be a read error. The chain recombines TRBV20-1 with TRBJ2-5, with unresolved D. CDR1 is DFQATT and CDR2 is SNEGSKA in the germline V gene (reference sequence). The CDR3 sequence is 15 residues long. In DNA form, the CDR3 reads TGCATTGCTAGAGCTACCTATGGCAAGCAAGAGACCCAGTACTTC. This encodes CIARATYGKQETQYF.

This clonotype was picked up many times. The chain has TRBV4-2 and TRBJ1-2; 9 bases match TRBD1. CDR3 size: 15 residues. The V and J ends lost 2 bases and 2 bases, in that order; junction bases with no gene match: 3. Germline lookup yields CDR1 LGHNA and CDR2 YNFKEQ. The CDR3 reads CASSQSTGGNYGYTF. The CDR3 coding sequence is TGTGCCAGCAGCCAATCGACAGGGGGAAACTATGGCTACACCTTC.

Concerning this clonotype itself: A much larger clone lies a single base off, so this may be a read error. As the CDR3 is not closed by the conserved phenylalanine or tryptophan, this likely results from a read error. Here the CDR3 reads CASRDREETQYL. CDR3 nucleotide sequence: TGTGCCAGCCGGGACAGGGAAGAGACCCAGTACTTA. The genes are TRBV6-5 and TRBJ2-5; 9 bases are shared with TRBD1. Germline CDR1 reads MNHEY; CDR2 reads SVGAGI. The CDR3 spans 12 residues. V dropped 8 bases and J dropped 3; count of bases not matched to a gene: 1.

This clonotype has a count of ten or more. CDR3 region: CASSYGPPTGANSPLHF. The CDR3 DNA is TGTGCCAGCAGTTACGGACCTCCGACAGGGGCTAATTCACCCCTCCACTTT. The rearrangement links TRBV6-5 to TRBJ1-6; 8 nucleotides match TRBD1. Germline V CDR1 and CDR2: MNHEY, SVGAGI. The V gene end was trimmed by 2 bases and the J gene end by 6 bases; junction bases not matched to a gene: 9. This CDR3 spans 17 amino acids.

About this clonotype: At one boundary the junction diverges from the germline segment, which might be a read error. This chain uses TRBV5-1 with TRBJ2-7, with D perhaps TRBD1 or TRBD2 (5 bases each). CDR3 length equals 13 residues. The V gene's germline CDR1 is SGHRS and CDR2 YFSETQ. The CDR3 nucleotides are TGCGCCAGCAACTTAGGACACGACTACGAGCAATACTTC. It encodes CASNLGHDYEQYF.

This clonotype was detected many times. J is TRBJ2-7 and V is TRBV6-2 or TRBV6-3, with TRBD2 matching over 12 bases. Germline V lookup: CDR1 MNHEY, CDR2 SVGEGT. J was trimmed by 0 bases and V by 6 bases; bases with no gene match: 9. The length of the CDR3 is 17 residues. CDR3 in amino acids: CASSLRTSGTSSYEQYF. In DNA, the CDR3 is TGTGCCAGCAGCTTAAGGACTAGCGGGACAAGCTCCTACGAGCAGTACTTC.

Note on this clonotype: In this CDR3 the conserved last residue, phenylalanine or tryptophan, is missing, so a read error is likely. The CDR3: CASSSWGTGLRPLAKNIQYI. CDR3 DNA sequence: TGTGCCAGCAGCTCCTGGGGGACAGGACTCAGGCCCTTAGCCAAAAACATTCAGTACATC. The rearrangement links TRBV7-9 to TRBJ2-4; 8 positions match TRBD1. CDR3 length: 20 amino acids. With 4 bases clipped from V and 0 bases from J, the junction kept 17 bases outside the gene matches. Germline V gene sequence: CDR1 SEHNR, CDR2 FQNEAQ (reference sequence).

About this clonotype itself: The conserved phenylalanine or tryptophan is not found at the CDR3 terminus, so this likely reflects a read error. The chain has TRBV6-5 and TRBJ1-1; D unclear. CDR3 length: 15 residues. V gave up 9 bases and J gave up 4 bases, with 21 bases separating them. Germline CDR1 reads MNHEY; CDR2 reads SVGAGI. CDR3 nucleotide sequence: TGTGCCAGGAGTGTGTCCGGAGGGAGGGTCACTGAAGCTTTCCTT. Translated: CARSVSGGRVTEAFL.

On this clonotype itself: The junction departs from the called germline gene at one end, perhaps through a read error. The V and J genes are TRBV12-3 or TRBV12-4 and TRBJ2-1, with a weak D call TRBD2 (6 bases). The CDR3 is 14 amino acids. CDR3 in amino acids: CASSFRGRDNEQFF. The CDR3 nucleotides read TGTGCCAGCAGTTTTCGGGGGAGAGACAATGAGCAGTTTTTC.

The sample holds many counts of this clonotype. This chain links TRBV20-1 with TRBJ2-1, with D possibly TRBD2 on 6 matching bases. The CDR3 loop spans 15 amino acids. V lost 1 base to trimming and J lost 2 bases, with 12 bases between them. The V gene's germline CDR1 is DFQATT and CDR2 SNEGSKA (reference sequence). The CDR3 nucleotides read TGCAGTGCTAGAGTAACGCGGGGACCCTACAATGAGCAGTTCTTC. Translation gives CSARVTRGPYNEQFF.

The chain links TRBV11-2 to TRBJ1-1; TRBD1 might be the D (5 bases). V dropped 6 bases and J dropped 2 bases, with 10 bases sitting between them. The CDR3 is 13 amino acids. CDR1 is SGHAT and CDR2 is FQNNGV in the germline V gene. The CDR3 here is CASSFTGNTEAFF. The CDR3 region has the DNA TGTGCCAGCAGTTTTACAGGTAACACTGAAGCTTTCTTT.

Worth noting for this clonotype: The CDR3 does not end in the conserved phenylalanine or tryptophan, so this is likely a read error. The CDR3 DNA follows: TGTGCCAGCAGCAGGGGACAGGGGAAGAACACCGGGGAGCTGTTTTTG. Translating gives CASSRGQGKNTGELFL. This chain connects TRBV5-4 to TRBJ2-2; 10 bases are a match to TRBD1. The CDR3 has 16 residues. Per the germline V gene, CDR1 is SGHNT and CDR2 is YYREEE (reference sequence). Unmatched junction bases numbered 4, after V lost 4 bases and J lost 1 base.

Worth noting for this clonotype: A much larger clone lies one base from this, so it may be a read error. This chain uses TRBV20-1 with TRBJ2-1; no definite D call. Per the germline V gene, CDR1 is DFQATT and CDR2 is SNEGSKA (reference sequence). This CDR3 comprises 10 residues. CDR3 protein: CNAVDNEQFF. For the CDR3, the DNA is TGCAATGCTGTTGACAATGAGCAGTTCTTC.

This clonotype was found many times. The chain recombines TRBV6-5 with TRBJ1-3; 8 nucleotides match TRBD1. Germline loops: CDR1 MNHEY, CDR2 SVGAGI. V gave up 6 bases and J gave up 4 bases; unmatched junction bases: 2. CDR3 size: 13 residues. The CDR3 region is CASSRQGGNTIYF. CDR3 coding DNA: TGTGCCAGCAGCAGACAGGGGGGAAACACCATATATTTT.

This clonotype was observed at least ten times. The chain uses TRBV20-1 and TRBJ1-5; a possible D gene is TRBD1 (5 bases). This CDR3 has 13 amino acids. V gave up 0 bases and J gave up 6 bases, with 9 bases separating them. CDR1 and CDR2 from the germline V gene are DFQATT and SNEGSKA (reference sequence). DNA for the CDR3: TGCAGTGCTAGAGAGACAGTTCTTCAGCCCCAGCATTTT. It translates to CSARETVLQPQHF.